The next 8 T cell receptor beta chains were all read from a single sample in a study of vaccination effects on CD4 cells after COVID-19 (dated by TCRdb to between 2021 and 2022). No antigen has been identified for these receptors. The ViraFEST assay stimulated PBMC with viral peptide pools and then used TCR sequencing to identify antigen-specific CD4+ T cell clonotypes by expansion. After more than nine days of culture, CD4+ T cells were isolated with the EasySep CD4+ T cell isolation kit. Each participant received two doses of an mRNA SARS-CoV-2 vaccine, either BNT162b2 or mRNA-1273. The library was prepared using the immunoSEQ multiplex PCR assay. In TCRdb, the immuneACCESS table is reduced to in-frame sequences with V and J assigned. These tables do not hold every clone; where another copy was compared, an unresolved V gene accounts for under half, and the others remain unexplained. The sample includes 23,000 or so clones, with roughly 79% observed a single time. About 5.7% of the sample goes to the ten largest clones.

Sample: CD4+ T cells from PBMCs cultured with SARS-CoV-2 spike peptides, taken after COVID-19 vaccination. The sample's cell subset or site label is to be understood as: SARS-CoV-2 spike overlapping peptide pool stimulation. The receptors derive from a human donor who received a COVID-19 vaccine. Some clones in this sample may be carry-over from other donors' samples.

This chain connects TRBV6-5 to TRBJ1-1; D remains ambiguous. Germline values: CDR1 MNHEY, CDR2 SVGAGI. Trimming removed 0 bases from V and 4 bases from J, with 6 bases in between. The CDR3 loop spans 13 amino acids. The DNA for the CDR3 is TGTGCCAGCAGTTACTCGTCCCGCACTGAAGCTTTCTTT. It encodes CASSYSSRTEAFF.

This chain links TRBV7-9 with TRBJ1-1; TRBD1 might be the D (5 bases). Trimming pared 4 bases from V and 3 bases from J, leaving 12 bases between. Germline V gene data show CDR1 as SEHNR and CDR2 as FQNEAQ (reference sequence). The CDR3 has 14 residues. Here the CDR3 DNA reads TGTGCCAGCAGCTCCATCGGGACCCACACTGAAGCTTTCTTT. Protein sequence: CASSSIGTHTEAFF.

This clone was observed a handful of times. CDR3 residues: CASSFTGTDLNSPLHF. Here the CDR3 DNA reads TGCGCCAGCAGCTTCACCGGGACGGACCTCAATTCACCCCTCCACTTT. The V gene is TRBV5-1, the J gene TRBJ1-6; a possible D gene is TRBD1 (5 bases). This CDR3 comprises 16 residues. CDR1 and CDR2 (germline): SGHRS, YFSETQ. Trimming removed 2 bases at V and 7 bases at J, with 16 bases between.

The CDR3 sequence is CASSLGQGKGNGYTF. CDR3 bases: TGTGCCAGCAGCCTCGGACAGGGGAAAGGCAATGGCTACACCTTC. The rearrangement joins TRBV5-4 to TRBJ1-2; TRBD1 matches 9 bases. This CDR3 is 15 amino acids long. Germline V gives CDR1 SGHNT, CDR2 YYREEE (reference sequence). V was clipped by 4 bases and J by 6 bases; unmatched bases: 10.

V gene TRBV7-8 combines with J gene TRBJ2-1; D possibly corresponds to TRBD2 (6 bases). Germline CDR1 reads SGHVS; CDR2 reads FQNEAQ. The V and J ends lost 3 bases and 1 base respectively, with 10 bases between them. There are 15 residues in the CDR3. CDR3 protein: CASSFGGVSYNEQFF. The CDR3 DNA follows: TGTGCCAGCAGCTTTGGCGGGGTATCCTACAATGAGCAGTTCTTC.

This chain uses TRBV7-2 with TRBJ2-1, with 11 positions matching TRBD2. V was clipped by 5 bases and J by 7 bases; unmatched bases: 7. The CDR3 sequence is 15 residues long. Germline V gene lookup returns CDR1 SGHTA and CDR2 FQGNSA. CDR3 in DNA: TGTGCCAGCAGCACACTAGCGGGGGAGACTAATGAGCAGTTCTTC. It specifies CASSTLAGETNEQFF.

J is TRBJ2-7 and V is TRBV6-6, with 7 bases fitting TRBD1. Germline values: CDR1 MNHNY, CDR2 SVGAGI (reference sequence). Trimming removed 2 bases from V and 6 bases from J; junction bases left unmatched: 4. This CDR3 is 13 amino acids long. This chain's CDR3 is CASSYGQAIEQYV. CDR3 in DNA: TGTGCCAGCAGTTACGGACAGGCGATCGAGCAGTACGTC.

The V and J genes are TRBV7-7 and TRBJ2-5; D may be TRBD2 (6 bases). Germline V gene lookup returns CDR1 SSHAT and CDR2 FNYEAQ (reference sequence). Trimming removed 5 bases at V and 4 bases at J, with 23 bases between. CDR3 size: 17 residues. The DNA for the CDR3 is TGTGCCAGCAGCGTCTCATCCACTAGGGGAGGACGAGAGACCCAGTACTTC. The encoded protein is CASSVSSTRGGRETQYF.